The entry that follows covers one T cell receptor beta chain sequence. Sequencing was performed with immunoSEQ multiplex PCR; in TCRdb, only in-frame clones are kept and a portion is missing. The table shows over 50,000 clones, with 80% to 95% occurring only once. The V and J ends lost 6 bases and 5 bases, in that order; junction bases with no gene match: 9. Looked up from germline, CDR1 is KGHSH and CDR2 is LQKENI. The CDR3 contains 16 residues. This specimen comes from a study of technical replicates of blood from several donors. The sequence was obtained from a human donor in good health. Some clones in this sample may be carry-over from other donors' samples. The material sequenced was PBMCs. This rearrangement joins TRBV18 to TRBJ2-3; TRBD2 matches at 12 bases. The CDR3 DNA follows: TGTGCCAGCTCTCCAACAACGGGACTAGCGGGAGATACGCAGTATTTT. Translating it yields CASSPTTGLAGDTQYF. Variable domain in full (rest from reference TRBV18 and TRBJ2-3): NAGVMQNPRHLVRRRGQEARLRCSPMKGHSHVYWYRQLPEEGLKFMVYLQKENIIDESGMPKERFSAEFPKEGPSILRIQQVVRGDSAAYFCASSPTTGLAGDTQYFGPGTRLTVL.